The 19 T cell receptor beta chains given below trace back to one sample, sequenced in a study of cytomegalovirus exposure and HLA in healthy donors. Both 60 Vbeta primers and 13 Jbeta primers went into the PCR. Produced via immunoSEQ multiplex PCR; TCRdb's table is partial and in-frame only. The sample comprises fewer than 150,000 clones, roughly 80% of which are singletons, and over 6.5% rests with the top ten. The specimen sequenced was PBMCs. The receptors originated from a man between 35 and 55 years old in good health and CMV-seropositive.

The chain combines TRBV6-6 with TRBJ2-3; 7 bases align to TRBD2. V shed 5 bases and J 4 bases; nucleotides not matched to a gene: 6. The CDR3 spans 14 residues. Looked up from germline, CDR1 is MNHNY and CDR2 is SVGAGI (reference sequence). The CDR3 here is CASSQPSGADTQYF. DNA of the CDR3: TGTGCCAGCAGTCAGCCTAGCGGCGCAGATACGCAGTATTTT.

The CDR3 spells CASSFTGVANQPQHF. As DNA, the CDR3 is TGCGCCAGCAGCTTTACAGGGGTCGCCAATCAGCCCCAGCATTTT. The chain combines TRBV5-1 with TRBJ1-5; TRBD1 aligns across 7 bases. Germline V gene lookup returns CDR1 SGHRS and CDR2 YFSETQ. After removal of 2 bases from V and 3 bases from J, the junction contained 5 bases not matched to a gene. This CDR3 spans 15 amino acids. Variable domain in full (rest from reference TRBV5-1 and TRBJ1-5): KAGVTQTPRYLIKTRGQQVTLSCSPISGHRSVSWYQQTPGQGLQFLFEYFSETQRNKGNFPGRFSGRQFSNSRSEMNVSTLELGDSALYLCASSFTGVANQPQHFGDGTRLSIL.

The chain has TRBV6-5 and TRBJ1-6; 8 bases are a match to TRBD1. The germline CDR1 and CDR2 sequences are MNHEY and SVGAGI. The CDR3 has 15 residues. V lost 5 bases to trimming and J lost 8 bases; unmatched junction nucleotides: 8. The CDR3 DNA sequence: TGTGCCAGCAGTCGTACAGGGGGTTTAGATTCACCCCTCCACTTT. It specifies CASSRTGGLDSPLHF.

The chain uses TRBV7-9 and TRBJ2-2, with 7 nucleotides matching TRBD2. V lost 2 bases to trimming and J lost 4 bases; unmatched junction nucleotides: 7. Per germline, CDR1 SEHNR and CDR2 FQNEAQ (reference sequence). The CDR3 sequence is 16 residues long. The CDR3 loop reads CASSLRAGDATGELFF. CDR3 bases: TGTGCCAGCAGCTTAAGGGCGGGAGATGCCACCGGGGAGCTGTTTTTT. The full variable domain, in which reference TRBV7-9 and TRBJ2-2 provide the parts outside the CDR3, is DTGVSQNPRHKITKRGQNVTFRCDPISEHNRLYWYRQTLGQGPEFLTYFQNEAQLEKSRLLSDRFSAERPKGSFSTLEIQRTEQGDSAMYLCASSLRAGDATGELFFGEGSRLTVL.

The rearrangement uses TRBV7-9 and TRBJ2-3; tentative D call: TRBD2 (5 bases). Germline V gene sequence: CDR1 SEHNR, CDR2 FQNEAQ (reference sequence). V was shortened by 4 bases and J by 2 bases, with 10 bases between the two germline ends. The CDR3 sequence is 14 residues long. The CDR3 loop reads CASSSGVYTDTQYF. Here the CDR3 DNA reads TGTGCCAGCAGCTCCGGGGTATACACAGATACGCAGTATTTT.

The gene calls are TRBV27 and TRBJ1-6, with unresolved D. CDR1 and CDR2 (germline): MNHEY, SMNVEV (reference sequence). Trimming removed 3 bases at V and 8 bases at J, with 11 bases between. The CDR3 has 14 amino acids. CDR3 in amino acids: CASSFADFYSPLHF. The CDR3 coding sequence is TGTGCCAGCAGTTTCGCAGATTTTTATTCACCCCTCCACTTT.

This chain links TRBV7-9 with TRBJ2-2; TRBD2 matches at 7 bases. Germline V lookup: CDR1 SEHNR, CDR2 FQNEAQ (reference sequence). V gave up 4 bases and J gave up 4 bases; unmatched junction bases: 9. CDR3 length: 16 amino acids. CDR3 DNA: TGTGCCAGCAGCTCGTGGGCTAGCGGAGGCACCGGGGAGCTGTTTTTT. Protein sequence: CASSSWASGGTGELFF.

The chain couples TRBV6-5 to TRBJ2-2; 7 nucleotides align to TRBD1. Germline loops: CDR1 MNHEY, CDR2 SVGAGI. This CDR3 is built from 14 residues. Germline trimming cut 8 bases from V and 0 bases from J; bases unmatched to any gene: 3. CDR3 nucleotides: TGTGCCAGCGCTGGACAGGCGAACACCGGGGAGCTGTTTTTT. Translation: CASAGQANTGELFF.

This clone has just one count. The chain links TRBV7-6 to TRBJ2-3; 13 bases agree with TRBD2. Germline V gene data show CDR1 as SGHVS and CDR2 as FNYEAQ. V gave up 5 bases and J gave up 5 bases; unmatched junction bases: 7. The CDR3 spans 16 residues. The CDR3: CASSAGLAGRGDTQYF. The DNA for the CDR3 is TGTGCCAGCAGCGCGGGACTAGCGGGGAGGGGAGATACGCAGTATTTT. The full variable domain, completed using reference TRBV7-6 and TRBJ2-3, is GAGVSQSPRYKVTKRGQDVALRCDPISGHVSLYWYRQALGQGPEFLTYFNYEAQQDKSGLPNDRFSAERPEGSISTLTIQRTEQRDSAMYRCASSAGLAGRGDTQYFGPGTRLTVL.

CDR3 sequence (DNA): TGTGCCAGCAGCCCAGGGACAGGGGGGTACGAGCAGTACTTC. Protein product: CASSPGTGGYEQYF. The rearrangement joins TRBV5-6 to TRBJ2-7; TRBD1 agrees at 11 bases. Germline V lookup: CDR1 SGHDT, CDR2 YYEEEE. The CDR3 spans 14 residues. Losses at the gene ends were 4 bases for V and 4 bases for J; bases not matched to a gene: 4.

The chain joins TRBV27 to TRBJ1-4, with 7 positions matching TRBD1. V was pared by 4 bases and J by 5 bases, with 7 bases of the junction left unmatched. The CDR3 has 15 residues. Germline loops: CDR1 MNHEY, CDR2 SMNVEV (reference sequence). Here the CDR3 DNA reads TGTGCCAGCAGTTCAGACAGGGTAGGGAATGAAAAACTGTTTTTT. It encodes CASSSDRVGNEKLFF.

The rearrangement links TRBV29-1 to TRBJ2-2; a possible D gene is TRBD1 (6 bases). V was shortened by 6 bases and J by 7 bases, with 15 bases between the two germline ends. The CDR3 has 13 amino acids. Germline CDR1 is SQVTM and CDR2 is ANQGSEA. Here the CDR3 reads CSVVTGLDGELFF. CDR3 nucleotide sequence: TGCAGCGTAGTTACAGGGCTCGACGGGGAGCTGTTTTTT.

The chain links TRBV29-1 to TRBJ2-7; D is ambiguous. The length of the CDR3 is 11 residues. Between the trimmed V and J ends, which lost 2 bases and 4 bases, there was a span of 6 bases. Germline CDR1 SQVTM, CDR2 ANQGSEA. CDR3: CSVENSYEQYF. The CDR3 DNA reads TGCAGCGTTGAAAACAGTTACGAGCAGTACTTC.

The chain has TRBV7-9 and TRBJ2-3; 8 nucleotides agree with TRBD1. Looked up from germline, CDR1 is SEHNR and CDR2 is FQNEAQ (reference sequence). Trimming took 8 bases from V and 4 from J; bases not matched to a gene: 2. CDR3 size: 12 residues. The CDR3 loop is CASGQGADTQYF. CDR3 in DNA: TGTGCCAGCGGACAGGGCGCAGATACGCAGTATTTT. Full variable domain (remainder filled in from reference TRBV7-9 and TRBJ2-3): DTGVSQNPRHKITKRGQNVTFRCDPISEHNRLYWYRQTLGQGPEFLTYFQNEAQLEKSRLLSDRFSAERPKGSFSTLEIQRTEQGDSAMYLCASGQGADTQYFGPGTRLTVL.

This chain uses TRBV10-3 with TRBJ2-3, with 10 bases that match TRBD1. The V and J ends lost 2 bases and 5 bases, in that order; junction bases with no gene match: 7. CDR1 is ENHRY and CDR2 is SYGVKD in the germline V gene. The CDR3 consists of 16 residues. The CDR3 loop reads CAISEPGQGKGDTQYF. CDR3 DNA sequence: TGTGCCATCAGTGAGCCGGGACAGGGGAAGGGAGATACGCAGTATTTT.

The rearrangement joins TRBV30 to TRBJ2-7; 7 nucleotides line up with TRBD1. This CDR3 is 15 amino acids long. V was pared by 0 bases and J by 4 bases, with 9 bases of the junction left unmatched. CDR1 and CDR2 (germline): GTSNPN, SVGIG (reference sequence). The CDR3 nucleotides are TGTGCCTGGAGTGTGATCGGGACAGATTTTTACGAGCAGTACTTC. Translating gives CAWSVIGTDFYEQYF.

CDR3 in amino acids: CASSYRQGREQYF. Written as DNA, the CDR3 is TGTGCCAGCAGTTATAGGCAGGGTCGCGAGCAGTACTTC. V and J are TRBV6-5 and TRBJ2-7, with D tentatively TRBD1 (5 bases). The germline CDR1 and CDR2 sequences are MNHEY and SVGAGI. The CDR3 runs to 13 residues. Deletions cut 3 bases from V and 6 bases from J, with 12 bases between.

The genes are TRBV5-1 and TRBJ2-7; 11 bases map to TRBD1. CDR1 SGHRS and CDR2 YFSETQ come from the germline V gene. The CDR3 is 16 amino acids. J was trimmed by 6 bases and V by 4 bases; bases with no gene match: 12. Here the CDR3 DNA reads TGCGCCAGCAGCCTCTCGGCCGTTGGGACAGGGGGCGAGCAGTACTTC. Amino acid sequence: CASSLSAVGTGGEQYF.

V and J are TRBV18 and TRBJ2-1, with D possibly matching TRBD2 (6 bases). V was cut by 4 bases and J by 0 bases, with 10 bases left in between. There are 15 residues in the CDR3. Germline lookup yields CDR1 KGHSH and CDR2 LQKENI. In nucleotides, the CDR3 is TGTGCCAGCTCACGAGGAGGGAGCTCCTACAATGAGCAGTTCTTC. Its translation is CASSRGGSSYNEQFF.